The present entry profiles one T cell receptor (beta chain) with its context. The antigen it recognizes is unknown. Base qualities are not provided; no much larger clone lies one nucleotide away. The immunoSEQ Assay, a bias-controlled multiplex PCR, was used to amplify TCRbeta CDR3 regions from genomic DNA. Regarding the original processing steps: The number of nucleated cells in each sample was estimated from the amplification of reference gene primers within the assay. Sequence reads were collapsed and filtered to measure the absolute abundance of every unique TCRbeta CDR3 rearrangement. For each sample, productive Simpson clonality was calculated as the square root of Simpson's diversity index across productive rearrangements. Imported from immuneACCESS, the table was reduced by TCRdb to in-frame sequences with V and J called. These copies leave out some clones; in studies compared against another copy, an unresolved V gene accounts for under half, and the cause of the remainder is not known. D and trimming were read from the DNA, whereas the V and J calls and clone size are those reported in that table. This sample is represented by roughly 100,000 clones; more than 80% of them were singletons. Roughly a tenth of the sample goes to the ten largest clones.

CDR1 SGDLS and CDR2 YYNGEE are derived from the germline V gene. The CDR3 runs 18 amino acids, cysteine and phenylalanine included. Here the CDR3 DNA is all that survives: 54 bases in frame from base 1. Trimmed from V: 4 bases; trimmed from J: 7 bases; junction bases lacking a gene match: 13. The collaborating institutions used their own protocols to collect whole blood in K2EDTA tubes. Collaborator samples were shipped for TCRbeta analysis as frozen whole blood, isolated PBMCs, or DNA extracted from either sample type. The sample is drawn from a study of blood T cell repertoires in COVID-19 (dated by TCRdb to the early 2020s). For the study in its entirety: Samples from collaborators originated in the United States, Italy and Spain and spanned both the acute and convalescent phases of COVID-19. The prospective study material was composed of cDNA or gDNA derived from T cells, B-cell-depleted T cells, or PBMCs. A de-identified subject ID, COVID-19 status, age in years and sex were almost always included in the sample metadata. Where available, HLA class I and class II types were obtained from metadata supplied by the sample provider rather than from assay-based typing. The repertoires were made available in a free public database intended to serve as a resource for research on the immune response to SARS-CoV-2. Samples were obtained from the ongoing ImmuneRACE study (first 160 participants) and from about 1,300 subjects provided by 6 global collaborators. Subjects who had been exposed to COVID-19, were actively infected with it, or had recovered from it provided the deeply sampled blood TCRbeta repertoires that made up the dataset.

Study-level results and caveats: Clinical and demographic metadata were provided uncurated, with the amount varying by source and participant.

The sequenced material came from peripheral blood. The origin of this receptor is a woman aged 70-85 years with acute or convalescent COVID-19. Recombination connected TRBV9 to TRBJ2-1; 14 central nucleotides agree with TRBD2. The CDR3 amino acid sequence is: CASSFEGRGTSGRNEQFF. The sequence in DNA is TGTGCCAGCAGCTTTGAGGGGAGGGGGACTAGCGGGAGAAATGAGCAGTTCTTC.